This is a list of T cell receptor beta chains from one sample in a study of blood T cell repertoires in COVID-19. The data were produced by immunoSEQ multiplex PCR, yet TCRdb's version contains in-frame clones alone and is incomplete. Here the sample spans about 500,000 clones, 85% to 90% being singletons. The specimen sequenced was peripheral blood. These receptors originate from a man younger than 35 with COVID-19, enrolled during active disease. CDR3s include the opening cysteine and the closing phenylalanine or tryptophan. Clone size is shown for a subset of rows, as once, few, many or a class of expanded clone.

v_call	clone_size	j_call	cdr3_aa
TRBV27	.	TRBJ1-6	CASSFDRSSSYNSPLHF
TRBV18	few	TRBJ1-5	CASSQYSNQPQHF
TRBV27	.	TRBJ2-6	CASRKGESGANVLTF
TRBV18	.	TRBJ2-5	CASSDPVPLQETQYF
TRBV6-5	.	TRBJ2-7	CASSDSYEQYF
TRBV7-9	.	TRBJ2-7	CASSSMAGRGEQYF
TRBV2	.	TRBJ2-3	CASSGSGSAIDTQYF
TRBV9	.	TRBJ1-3	CASSVAGFGNTIYF
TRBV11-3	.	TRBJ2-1	CASSFPRDEQFF
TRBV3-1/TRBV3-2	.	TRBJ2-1	CASSQDPYNEQFF
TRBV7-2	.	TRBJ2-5	CASSLGQGTQYF
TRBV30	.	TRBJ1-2	CAWSVDRVGGYTF
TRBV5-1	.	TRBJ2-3	CASSLFSQGATRAYF
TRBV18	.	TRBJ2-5	CASSHSPGQAETQYF
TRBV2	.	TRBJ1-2	CASSPQGAGYTF
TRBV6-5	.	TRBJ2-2	CASRGQPNTGELFF
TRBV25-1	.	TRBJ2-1	CASSLQGLAPSNEQFF
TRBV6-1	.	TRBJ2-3	CASSEARTASQYF
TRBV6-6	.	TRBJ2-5	CASSLGLAEETQYF
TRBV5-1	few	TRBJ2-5	CASSLMSETQYF
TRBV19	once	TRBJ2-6	CASSIYGAVSGANVLTF
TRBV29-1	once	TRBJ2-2	CSVEDRHRAGAGELFF
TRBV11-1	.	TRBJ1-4	CASSGEGQPGKLFF
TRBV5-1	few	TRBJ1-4	CASTSGTADEKLFF
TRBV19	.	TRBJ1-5	CASSIGLVQPQHF
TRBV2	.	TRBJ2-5	CASSQGFQETQYF
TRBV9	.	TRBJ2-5	CASSGNAGNQETQYF
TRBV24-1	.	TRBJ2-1	CATSDPPGQGSYNEQFF
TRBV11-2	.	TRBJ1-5	CASSLRQGAGQPQHF
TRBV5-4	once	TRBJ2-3	CASSSLAGENTQYF
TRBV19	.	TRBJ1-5	CASSSSNSGYQPQHF
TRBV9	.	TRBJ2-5	CASSVEGHSQGTQYF
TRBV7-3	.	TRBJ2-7	CASSVTGGVVYEQYF